This T cell receptor (beta chain) was sequenced for a study of blood T cell repertoires in COVID-19. The wider study: Acute and convalescent COVID-19 samples came from the United States, Italy and Spain.

Profiled with immunoSEQ multiplex PCR; TCRdb holds only in-frame clones, not every one. In the table there are around 62,000 clones, roughly 85% of which are singletons. The germline V gene encodes CDR1 SNHLY and CDR2 FYNNEI. Trimming cost V 7 bases and J 3 bases, with 6 bases left between them. This CDR3 is 11 amino acids long. This TCR derives from a man aged 45 to 65 with acute or convalescent COVID-19. J is TRBJ1-2 and V is TRBV2; no reliable D call. What was sequenced was peripheral blood. CDR3 nucleotide sequence: TGTGCCAGCAATCCCGACTATGGCTACACCTTC. Translation gives CASNPDYGYTF.